Below, 2 T cell receptor beta chains from the same sample are listed, as sequenced in a study of blood T cell repertoires in COVID-19. TCRdb keeps only in-frame clones here, not all; method: immunoSEQ multiplex PCR. In the table there are approximately 92,000 clones, roughly 84% of which are singletons. Sequencing input: peripheral blood. The receptor source for this set is a man between 70 and 80 years old with active or convalescent COVID-19.

This chain joins TRBV5-8 and TRBJ1-5; TRBD1 aligns across 7 bases. Looked up from germline, CDR1 is SGHTS and CDR2 is YDEGEE. The trim removed 2 bases at V and 7 bases at J, leaving 6 bases unmatched. The CDR3 loop spans 14 amino acids. The CDR3 sequence: CASSLATGVQPQHF. Written as DNA, the CDR3 is TGTGCCAGCAGCTTAGCAACAGGGGTCCAGCCCCAGCATTTT.

The chain is built from TRBV18 and TRBJ2-7; the D is unclear. CDR1 and CDR2 from the germline V gene are KGHSH and LQKENI. CDR3 length: 12 amino acids. Trimming shortened V by 5 bases and J by 1 base, and 6 bases separated the two germline ends. The CDR3 spells CASSVQSYEQYF. CDR3 DNA: TGTGCCAGCTCAGTCCAATCCTACGAGCAGTACTTC.